This TCR beta chain comes out of a study of neurological immune-mediated disorders. Regarding the study as a whole: TCR-beta repertoires seemed private in all groups, with no expanded CDR3 amino acid sequences shared.

Regarding time point: technical triplicate 2. Each TCR transcript was tagged with a 10-nucleotide random UMI during 5'RACE. From 15-18 subjects, every sequencing run obtained over 190 million TCR-beta sequences. TCRdb reprocessed the 5' RACE reads via MiXCR and lists one record per CDR3 protein. The table has tens of thousands of distinct CDR3 sequences, about 25% seen once; the top ten hold roughly 4.5%. Regarding this clonotype: Its antigen is undetermined.

The sequence was obtained from a man aged 60 to 75 with HTLV-1-associated myelopathy (HAM/TSP). Sequenced: PBMCs.

The CDR3 loop reads CASSEGDRGRQETQYF. As DNA, the CDR3 is TGCGCCAGCAGTGAGGGGGACAGGGGAAGACAAGAGACCCAGTACTTC. The V call is TRBV10-2, the J call TRBJ2-5, with 10 bases matching TRBD1. This CDR3 has 16 amino acids. Trimming at V came to 2 bases and at J to 2 bases, leaving 5 bases not matched to a gene. Germline CDR1 is WSHSY and CDR2 is SAAADI.